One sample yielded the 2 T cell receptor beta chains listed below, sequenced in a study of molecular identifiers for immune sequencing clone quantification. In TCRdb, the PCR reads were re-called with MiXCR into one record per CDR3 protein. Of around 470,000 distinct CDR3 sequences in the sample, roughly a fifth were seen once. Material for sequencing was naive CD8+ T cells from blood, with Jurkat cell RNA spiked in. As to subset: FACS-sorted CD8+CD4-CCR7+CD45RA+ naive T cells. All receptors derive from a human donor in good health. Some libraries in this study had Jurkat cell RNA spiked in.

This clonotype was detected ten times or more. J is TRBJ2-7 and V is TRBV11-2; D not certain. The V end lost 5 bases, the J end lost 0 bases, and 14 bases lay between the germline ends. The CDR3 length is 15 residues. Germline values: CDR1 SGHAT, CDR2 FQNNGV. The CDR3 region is CASSPLQVSSYEQYF. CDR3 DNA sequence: TGTGCCAGCAGCCCCCTGCAGGTTAGCTCCTACGAGCAGTACTTC.

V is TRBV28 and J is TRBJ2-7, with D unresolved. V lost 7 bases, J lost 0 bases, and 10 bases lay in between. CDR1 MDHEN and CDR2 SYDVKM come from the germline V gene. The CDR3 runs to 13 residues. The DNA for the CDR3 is TGTGCCAGCACCCCCTGGGGCTCCTACGAGCAGTACTTC. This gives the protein CASTPWGSYEQYF.